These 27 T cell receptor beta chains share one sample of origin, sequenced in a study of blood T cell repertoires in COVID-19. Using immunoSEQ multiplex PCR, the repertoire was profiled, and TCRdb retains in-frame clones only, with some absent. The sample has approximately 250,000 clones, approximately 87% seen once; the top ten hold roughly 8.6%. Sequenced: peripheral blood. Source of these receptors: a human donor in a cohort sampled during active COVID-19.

The CDR3 protein is CASSLRTGGEKLFF. CDR3 DNA: TGTGCCAGCAGCTTAAGGACAGGGGGTGAAAAACTGTTTTTT. The J gene is TRBJ1-4, the V gene TRBV11-2, with 10 bases matching TRBD1. V shed 2 bases and J 7 bases; nucleotides not matched to a gene: 1. In germline, CDR1 is SGHAT, CDR2 FQNNGV. The CDR3 is 14 residues long.

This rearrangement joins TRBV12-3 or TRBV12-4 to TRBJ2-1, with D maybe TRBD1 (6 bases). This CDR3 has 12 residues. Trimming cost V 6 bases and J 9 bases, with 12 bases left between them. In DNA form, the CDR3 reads TGTGCCAGCAGCCTAGGGGGTTCTGAGCAGTTCTTC. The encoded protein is CASSLGGSEQFF.

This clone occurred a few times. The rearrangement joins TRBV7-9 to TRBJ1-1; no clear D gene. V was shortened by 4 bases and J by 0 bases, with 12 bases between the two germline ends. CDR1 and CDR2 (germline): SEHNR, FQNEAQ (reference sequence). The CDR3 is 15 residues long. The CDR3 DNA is TGTGCCAGCAGCTCCGGGAAGGGAGTGAACACTGAAGCTTTCTTT. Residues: CASSSGKGVNTEAFF.

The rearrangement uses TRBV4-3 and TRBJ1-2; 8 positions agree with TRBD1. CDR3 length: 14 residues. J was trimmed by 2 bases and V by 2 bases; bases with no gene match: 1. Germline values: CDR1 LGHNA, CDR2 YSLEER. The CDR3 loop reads CASSQRTGNYGYTF. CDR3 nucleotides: TGCGCCAGCAGCCAAAGGACAGGGAACTATGGCTACACCTTC.

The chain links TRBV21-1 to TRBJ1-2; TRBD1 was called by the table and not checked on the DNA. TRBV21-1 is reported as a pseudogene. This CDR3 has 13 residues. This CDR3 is CASSFTGKRVYTF. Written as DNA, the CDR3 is TGTGCCAGCAGCTTCACAGGGAAGAGGGTCTACACCTTC.

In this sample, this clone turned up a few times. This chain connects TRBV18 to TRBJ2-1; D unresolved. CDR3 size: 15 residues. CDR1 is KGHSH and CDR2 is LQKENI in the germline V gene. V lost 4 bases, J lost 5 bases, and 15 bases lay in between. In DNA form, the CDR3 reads TGTGCCAGCTCACTCGACTTGGGTCGGGACAATGAGCAGTTCTTC. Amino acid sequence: CASSLDLGRDNEQFF.

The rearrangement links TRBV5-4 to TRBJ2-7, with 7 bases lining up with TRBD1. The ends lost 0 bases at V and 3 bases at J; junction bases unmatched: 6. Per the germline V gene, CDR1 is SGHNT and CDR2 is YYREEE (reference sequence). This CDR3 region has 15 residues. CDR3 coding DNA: TGTGCCAGCAGCTTGGAACGGACAGGCTACTACGAGCAGTACTTC. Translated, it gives CASSLERTGYYEQYF.

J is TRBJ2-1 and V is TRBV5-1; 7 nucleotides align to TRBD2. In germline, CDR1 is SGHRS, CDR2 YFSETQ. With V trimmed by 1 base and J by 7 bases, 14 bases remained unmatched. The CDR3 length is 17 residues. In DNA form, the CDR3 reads TGCGCCAGCAGCTTGATTATATTGGGAGGGGCGTTAAATGAGCAGTTCTTC. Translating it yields CASSLIILGGALNEQFF. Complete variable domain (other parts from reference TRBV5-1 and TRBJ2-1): KAGVTQTPRYLIKTRGQQVTLSCSPISGHRSVSWYQQTPGQGLQFLFEYFSETQRNKGNFPGRFSGRQFSNSRSEMNVSTLELGDSALYLCASSLIILGGALNEQFFGPGTRLTVL.

CDR3 coding DNA: TGCGCCAGCAGCTCCGGGGGGGGAAAAGGCGGCTACACCTTC. Translation gives CASSSGGGKGGYTF. The chain joins TRBV5-1 to TRBJ1-2; D perhaps matches TRBD1 (5 bases). V lost 3 bases and J lost 8, with 17 bases in between. The germline CDR1 and CDR2 sequences are SGHRS and YFSETQ. The CDR3 consists of 14 residues.

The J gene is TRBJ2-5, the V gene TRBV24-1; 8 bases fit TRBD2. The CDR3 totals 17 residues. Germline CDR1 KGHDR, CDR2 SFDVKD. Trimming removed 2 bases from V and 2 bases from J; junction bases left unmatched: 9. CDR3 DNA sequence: TGTGCCACCAGTGATTCAGGGCGGGGGGCGAAACAAGAGACCCAGTACTTC. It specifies CATSDSGRGAKQETQYF.

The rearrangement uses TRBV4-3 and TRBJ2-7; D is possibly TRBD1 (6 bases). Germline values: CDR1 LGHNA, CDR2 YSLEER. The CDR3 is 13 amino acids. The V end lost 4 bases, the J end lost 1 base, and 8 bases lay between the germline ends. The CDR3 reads CASSRGQSYEQYF. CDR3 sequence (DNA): TGCGCCAGCAGCCGTGGACAGTCCTACGAGCAGTACTTC.

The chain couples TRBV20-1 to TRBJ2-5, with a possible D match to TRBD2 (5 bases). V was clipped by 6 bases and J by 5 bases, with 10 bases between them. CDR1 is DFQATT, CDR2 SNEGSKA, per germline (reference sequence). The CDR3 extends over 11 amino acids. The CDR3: CSAGEVETQYF. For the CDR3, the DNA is TGCAGTGCGGGAGAGGTCGAGACCCAGTACTTC.

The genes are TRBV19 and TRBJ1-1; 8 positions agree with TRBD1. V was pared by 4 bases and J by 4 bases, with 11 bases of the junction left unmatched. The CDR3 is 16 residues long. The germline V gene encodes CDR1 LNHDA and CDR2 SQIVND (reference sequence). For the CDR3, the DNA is TGTGCCAGTAGTACACTACGGACAGGGAGGGGCACTGAAGCTTTCTTT. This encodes CASSTLRTGRGTEAFF. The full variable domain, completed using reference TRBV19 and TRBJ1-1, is DGGITQSPKYLFRKEGQNVTLSCEQNLNHDAMYWYRQDPGQGLRLIYYSQIVNDFQKGDIAEGYSVSREKKESFPLTVTSAQKNPTAFYLCASSTLRTGRGTEAFFGQGTRLTVV.

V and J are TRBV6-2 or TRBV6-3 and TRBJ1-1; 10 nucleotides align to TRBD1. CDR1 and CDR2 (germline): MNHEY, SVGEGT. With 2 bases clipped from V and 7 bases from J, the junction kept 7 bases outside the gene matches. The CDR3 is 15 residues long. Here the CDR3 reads CASSYRQGQGNEAFF. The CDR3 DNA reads TGTGCCAGCAGTTACCGCCAGGGACAGGGGAATGAAGCTTTCTTT.

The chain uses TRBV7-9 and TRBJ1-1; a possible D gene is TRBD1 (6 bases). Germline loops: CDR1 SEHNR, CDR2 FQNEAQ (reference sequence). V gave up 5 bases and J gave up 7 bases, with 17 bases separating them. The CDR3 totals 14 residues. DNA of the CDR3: TGTGCCAGCAGCCCTCGGCAGGGGAAGGGTGAAGCTTTCTTT. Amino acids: CASSPRQGKGEAFF.

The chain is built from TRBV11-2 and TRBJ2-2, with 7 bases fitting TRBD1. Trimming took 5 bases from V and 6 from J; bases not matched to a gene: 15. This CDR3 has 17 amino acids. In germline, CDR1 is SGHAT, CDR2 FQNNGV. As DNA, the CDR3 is TGTGCCAGCAGCCCTCCCGGGCTGACAGGGAAGGCCGGGGAGCTGTTTTTT. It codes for CASSPPGLTGKAGELFF.

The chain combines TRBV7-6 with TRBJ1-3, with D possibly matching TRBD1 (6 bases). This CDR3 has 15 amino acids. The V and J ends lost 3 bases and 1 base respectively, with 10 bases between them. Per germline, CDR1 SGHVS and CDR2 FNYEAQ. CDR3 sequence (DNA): TGTGCCAGCAGCTTGGCAACAGGGTCTGGAAACACCATATATTTT. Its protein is CASSLATGSGNTIYF.

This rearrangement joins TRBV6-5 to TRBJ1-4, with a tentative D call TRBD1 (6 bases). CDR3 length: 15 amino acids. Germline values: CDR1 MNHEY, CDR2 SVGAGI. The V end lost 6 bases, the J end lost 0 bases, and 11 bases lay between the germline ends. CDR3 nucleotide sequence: TGTGCCAGCAGGGGGGCATTTGCAACTAATGAAAAACTGTTTTTT. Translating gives CASRGAFATNEKLFF.

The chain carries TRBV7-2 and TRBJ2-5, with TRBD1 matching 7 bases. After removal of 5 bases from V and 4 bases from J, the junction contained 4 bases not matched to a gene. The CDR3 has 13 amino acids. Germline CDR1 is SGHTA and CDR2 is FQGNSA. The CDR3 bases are TGTGCCAGCAGCGATGGACAGGTAGAGACCCAGTACTTC. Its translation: CASSDGQVETQYF.

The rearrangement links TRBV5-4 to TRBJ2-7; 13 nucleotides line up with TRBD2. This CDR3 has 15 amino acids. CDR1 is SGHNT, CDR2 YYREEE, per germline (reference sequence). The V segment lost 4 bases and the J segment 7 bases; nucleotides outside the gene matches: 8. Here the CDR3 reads CASSLGLAGDGEQYF. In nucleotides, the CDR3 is TGTGCCAGCAGCCTAGGACTAGCGGGAGACGGGGAGCAGTACTTC.

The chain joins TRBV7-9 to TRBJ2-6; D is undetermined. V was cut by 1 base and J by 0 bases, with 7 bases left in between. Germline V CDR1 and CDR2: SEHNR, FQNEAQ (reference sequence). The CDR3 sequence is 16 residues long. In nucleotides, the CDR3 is TGTGCCAGCAGCTTAGGTTTCGGCTCTGGGGCCAACGTCCTGACTTTC. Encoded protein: CASSLGFGSGANVLTF.

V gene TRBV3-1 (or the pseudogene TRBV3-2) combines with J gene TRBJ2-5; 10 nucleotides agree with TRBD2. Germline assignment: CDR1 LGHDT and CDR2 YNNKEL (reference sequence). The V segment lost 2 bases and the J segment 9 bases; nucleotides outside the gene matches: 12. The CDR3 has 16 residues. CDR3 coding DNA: TGTGCCAGCAGCCAAATCCGGACTAGCGGCCAAGGAGCCCAGTACTTC. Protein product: CASSQIRTSGQGAQYF.

The CDR3 bases are TGTGCCAGCAGCAGACAGGGGGCTCGCACAGATACGCAGTATTTT. It is translated as CASSRQGARTDTQYF. The chain links TRBV7-9 to TRBJ2-3; 10 bases map to TRBD1. V trimming: 5 bases; J trimming: 1 base; junction bases outside the gene matches: 3. The CDR3 length is 15 residues. The germline gives CDR1 SEHNR, CDR2 FQNEAQ (reference sequence).

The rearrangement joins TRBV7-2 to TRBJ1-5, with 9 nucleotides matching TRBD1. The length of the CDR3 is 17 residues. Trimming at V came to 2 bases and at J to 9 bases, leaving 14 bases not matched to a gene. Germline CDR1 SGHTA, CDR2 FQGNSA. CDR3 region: CASSLPYWDRDAGPQHF. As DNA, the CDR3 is TGTGCCAGCAGCTTACCATACTGGGACAGGGACGCCGGGCCCCAGCATTTT.

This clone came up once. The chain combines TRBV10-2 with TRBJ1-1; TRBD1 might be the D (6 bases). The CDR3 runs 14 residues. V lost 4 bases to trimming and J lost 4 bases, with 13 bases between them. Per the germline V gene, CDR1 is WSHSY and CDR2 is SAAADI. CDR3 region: CASSGQARVTEAFF. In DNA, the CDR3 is TGCGCCAGCAGTGGACAGGCTAGGGTCACTGAAGCTTTCTTT.

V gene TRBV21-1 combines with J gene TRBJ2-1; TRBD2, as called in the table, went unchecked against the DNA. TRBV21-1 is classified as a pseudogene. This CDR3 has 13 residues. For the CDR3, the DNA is TGTGCCAGCAGCAAAGGACTAGCGGGAAGGCCGTTCTTC. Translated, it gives CASSKGLAGRPFF.

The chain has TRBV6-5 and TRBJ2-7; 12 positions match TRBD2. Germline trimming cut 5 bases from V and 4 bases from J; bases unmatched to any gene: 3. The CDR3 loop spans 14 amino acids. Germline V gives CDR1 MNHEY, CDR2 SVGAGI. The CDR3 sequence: CASSPSGRVYEQYF. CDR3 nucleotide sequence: TGTGCCAGCAGTCCTAGCGGGAGGGTTTACGAGCAGTACTTC.